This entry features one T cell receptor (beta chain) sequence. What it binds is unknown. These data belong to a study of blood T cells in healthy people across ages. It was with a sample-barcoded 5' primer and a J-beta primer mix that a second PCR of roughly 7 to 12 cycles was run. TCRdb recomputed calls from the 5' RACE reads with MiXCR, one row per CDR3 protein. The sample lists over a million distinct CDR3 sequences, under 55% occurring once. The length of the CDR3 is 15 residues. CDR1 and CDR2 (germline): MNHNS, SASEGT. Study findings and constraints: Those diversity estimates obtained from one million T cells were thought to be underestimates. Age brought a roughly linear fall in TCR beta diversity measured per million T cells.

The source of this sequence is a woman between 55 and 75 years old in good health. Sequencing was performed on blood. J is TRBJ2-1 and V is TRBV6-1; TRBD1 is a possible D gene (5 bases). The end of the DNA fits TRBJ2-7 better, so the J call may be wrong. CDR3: CASSGIQDPYVEQYF. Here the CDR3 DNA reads TGTGCCAGCAGTGGAATACAGGATCCCTACGTTGAGCAGTACTTC.